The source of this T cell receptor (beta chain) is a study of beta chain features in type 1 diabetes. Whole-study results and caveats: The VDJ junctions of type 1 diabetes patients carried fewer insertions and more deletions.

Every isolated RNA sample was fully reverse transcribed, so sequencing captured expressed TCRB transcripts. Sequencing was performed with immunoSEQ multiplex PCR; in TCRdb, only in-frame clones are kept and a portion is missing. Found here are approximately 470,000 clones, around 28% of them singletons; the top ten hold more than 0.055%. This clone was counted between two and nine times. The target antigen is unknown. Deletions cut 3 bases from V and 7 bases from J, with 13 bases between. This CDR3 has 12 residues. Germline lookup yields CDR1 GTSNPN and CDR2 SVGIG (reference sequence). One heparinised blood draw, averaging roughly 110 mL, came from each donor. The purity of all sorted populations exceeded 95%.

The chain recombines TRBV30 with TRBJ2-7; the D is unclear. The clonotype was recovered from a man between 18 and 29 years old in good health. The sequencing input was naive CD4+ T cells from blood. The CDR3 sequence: CAWRDVASEQYF. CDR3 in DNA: TGTGCCTGGAGGGACGTTGCCTCTGAGCAGTACTTC.